These 13 T cell receptor beta chains came from one sample sequenced in a study of CD8 T cells in Susac syndrome. An input of about 0.45 to 1 ug of RNA was subjected to reverse transcription using random hexamers. One entry per CDR3 protein, called by TCRdb with MiXCR from the immunoSEQ multiplex PCR reads. The sample records around 300,000 distinct CDR3 sequences, 92% being singletons. The sequencing sample was made of CD4+ T cells from PBMCs. These receptors originate from a human donor with multiple sclerosis.

The V call is TRBV5-1, the J call TRBJ2-7; 10 nucleotides match TRBD1. V was clipped by 2 bases and J by 3 bases; unmatched bases: 2. Germline CDR1 and CDR2: SGHRS and YFSETQ. The CDR3 length is 14 residues. The CDR3 spells CASSLWTGGYEQYF. The CDR3 DNA follows: TGCGCCAGCAGCTTATGGACAGGGGGCTACGAGCAGTACTTC.

The V gene is TRBV18, the J gene TRBJ2-5; the D is unclear. V lost 6 bases and J 1 base, leaving 9 bases between the germline ends. CDR1 is KGHSH, CDR2 LQKENI, per germline. The CDR3 spans 13 residues. The CDR3 protein is CASSRESQETQYF. The CDR3 DNA reads TGTGCCAGCTCGAGAGAAAGCCAAGAGACCCAGTACTTC.

The gene calls are TRBV28 and TRBJ2-2; a possible D gene is TRBD1 (5 bases). CDR1 is MDHEN and CDR2 is SYDVKM in the germline V gene. V gave up 5 bases and J gave up 0 bases, with 10 bases separating them. The CDR3 sequence is 15 residues long. The CDR3 spells CASSPWTPNTGELFF. DNA of the CDR3: TGTGCCAGCAGTCCCTGGACACCGAACACCGGGGAGCTGTTTTTT.

Here the CDR3 DNA reads TGCAGCGTTGGGACAGGGGGGTACACAGATACGCAGTATTTT. Translating it yields CSVGTGGYTDTQYF. The chain carries TRBV29-1 and TRBJ2-3; 10 bases are a match to TRBD1. This CDR3 is 14 amino acids long. The germline V gene has CDR1 SQVTM and CDR2 ANQGSEA. Losses at the gene ends were 4 bases for V and 2 bases for J; bases not matched to a gene: 3.

The chain joins TRBV6-5 to TRBJ1-1; possibly TRBD1 for D (5 bases). The length of the CDR3 is 15 residues. Germline-derived CDR1 and CDR2 are MNHEY and SVGAGI. V lost 0 bases and J 2 bases, leaving 10 bases between the germline ends. The CDR3 is CASSYSGHRNTEAFF. CDR3 in DNA: TGTGCCAGCAGTTACTCTGGACATCGTAACACTGAAGCTTTCTTT.

This chain uses TRBV12-5 with TRBJ1-1; D is unclear. This CDR3 has 15 amino acids. Trimming removed 3 bases from V and 1 base from J, with 12 bases in between. Per germline, CDR1 LGHNT and CDR2 FRNRAP. CDR3 sequence: CASGLYSFPNTEAFF. DNA of the CDR3: TGTGCTAGTGGTTTATACAGTTTTCCGAACACTGAAGCTTTCTTT.

CDR3 nucleotides: TGTGCCTGGTTGGGAAGCAACTGGCGAGGTGAAGCTTTCTTT. It yields the protein CAWLGSNWRGEAFF. The chain is built from TRBV30 and TRBJ1-1; D gene uncertain. V was cut by 5 bases and J by 7 bases, with 20 bases left in between. Per the germline V gene, CDR1 is GTSNPN and CDR2 is SVGIG (reference sequence). The CDR3 sequence is 14 residues long.

The chain couples TRBV15 to TRBJ1-1; D ambiguous. Germline V gene lookup returns CDR1 LNHNV and CDR2 YYDKDF (reference sequence). Trimming shortened V by 0 bases and J by 8 bases, and 10 bases separated the two germline ends. This CDR3 region has 13 residues. The chain's CDR3 is CATSRDLVGEAFF. CDR3 bases: TGTGCCACCAGCAGAGATCTGGTGGGGGAAGCTTTCTTT.

The DNA for the CDR3 is TGTGCCAGCAGCCAAGATCCGGGCGGAACAGGTTTAGATACGCAGTATTTT. This encodes CASSQDPGGTGLDTQYF. This chain links TRBV4-2 with TRBJ2-3; a possible D gene is TRBD1 (5 bases). Germline CDR1 is LGHNA and CDR2 is YNFKEQ. V was shortened by 0 bases and J by 5 bases, with 18 bases between the two germline ends. This CDR3 is 17 amino acids long.

The V call is TRBV7-2, the J call TRBJ2-7; tentatively, D is TRBD2 (5 bases). V gave up 0 bases and J gave up 7 bases, with 16 bases separating them. CDR1 is SGHTA, CDR2 FQGNSA, per germline. CDR3 length: 15 amino acids. The CDR3 nucleotides read TGTGCCAGCAGCTTAGCAGCCACTAGTCCTCGGGAGCAGTACTTC. This encodes CASSLAATSPREQYF.

The V gene is TRBV3-1, the J gene TRBJ2-1, with a possible D match to TRBD2 (6 bases). There are 17 residues in the CDR3. Germline lookup yields CDR1 LGHDT and CDR2 YNNKEL (reference sequence). Trimming took 4 bases from V and 4 from J, leaving 20 bases between them. The CDR3 nucleotides are TGTGCCAGCAGCCGCGGATTTGGACCCGCGGGGTACAATGAGCAGTTCTTC. Amino acid sequence: CASSRGFGPAGYNEQFF.

The J gene is TRBJ2-3, the V gene TRBV5-1; D tentatively fits TRBD1 or TRBD2 (5 bases each). Trimming pared 1 base from V and 1 base from J, leaving 10 bases between. This CDR3 comprises 15 residues. Germline CDR1 and CDR2: SGHRS and YFSETQ. In nucleotides, the CDR3 is TGCGCCAGCAGCTTGAATGGGGGACGCACAGATACGCAGTATTTT. As protein: CASSLNGGRTDTQYF.

J is TRBJ2-7 and V is TRBV6-1; 8 nucleotides line up with TRBD2. The germline V gene encodes CDR1 MNHNS and CDR2 SASEGT. The V gene end was trimmed by 6 bases and the J gene end by 3 bases; junction bases not matched to a gene: 28. This CDR3 is built from 21 residues. CDR3 sequence reads: CASSPAPGAGGPLTPFYEQYF. CDR3 DNA sequence: TGTGCCAGCAGCCCGGCTCCGGGGGCGGGAGGCCCTCTTACCCCTTTCTACGAGCAGTACTTC.